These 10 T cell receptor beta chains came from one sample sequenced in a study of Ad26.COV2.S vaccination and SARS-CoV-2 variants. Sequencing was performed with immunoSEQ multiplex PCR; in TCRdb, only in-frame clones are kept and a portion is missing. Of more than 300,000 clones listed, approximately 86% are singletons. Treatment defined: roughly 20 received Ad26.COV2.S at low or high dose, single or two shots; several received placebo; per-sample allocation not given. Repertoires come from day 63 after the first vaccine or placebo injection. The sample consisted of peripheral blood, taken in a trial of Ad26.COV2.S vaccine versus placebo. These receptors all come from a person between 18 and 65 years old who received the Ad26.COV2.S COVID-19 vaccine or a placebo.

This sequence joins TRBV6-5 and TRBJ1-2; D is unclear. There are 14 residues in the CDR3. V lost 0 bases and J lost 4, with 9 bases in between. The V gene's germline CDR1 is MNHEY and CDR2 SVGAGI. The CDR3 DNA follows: TGTGCCAGCAGTTACTCCTCTCCGCCCTATGGCTACACCTTC. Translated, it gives CASSYSSPPYGYTF.

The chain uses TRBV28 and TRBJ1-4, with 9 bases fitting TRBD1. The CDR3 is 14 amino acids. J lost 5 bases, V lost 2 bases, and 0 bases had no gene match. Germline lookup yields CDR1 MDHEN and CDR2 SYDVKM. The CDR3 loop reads CASSLGQGNEKLFF. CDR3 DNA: TGTGCCAGCAGTTTAGGACAGGGGAATGAAAAACTGTTTTTT. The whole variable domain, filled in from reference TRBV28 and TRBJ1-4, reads DVKVTQSSRYLVKRTGEKVFLECVQDMDHENMFWYRQDPGLGLRLIYFSYDVKMKEKGDIPEGYSVSREKKERFSLILESASTNQTSMYLCASSLGQGNEKLFFGSGTQLSVL.

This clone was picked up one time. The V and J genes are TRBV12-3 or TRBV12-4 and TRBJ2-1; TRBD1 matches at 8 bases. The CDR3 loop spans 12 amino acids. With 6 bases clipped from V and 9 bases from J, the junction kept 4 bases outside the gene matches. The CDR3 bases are TGTGCCAGCAGCAGACAGGGGACTGAGCAGTTCTTC. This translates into CASSRQGTEQFF.

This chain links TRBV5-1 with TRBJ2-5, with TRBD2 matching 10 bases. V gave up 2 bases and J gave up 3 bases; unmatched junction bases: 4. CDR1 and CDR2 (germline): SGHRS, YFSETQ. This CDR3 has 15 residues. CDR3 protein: CASSFSSGGEETQYF. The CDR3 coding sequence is TGCGCCAGCAGCTTTTCAAGCGGGGGGGAAGAGACCCAGTACTTC. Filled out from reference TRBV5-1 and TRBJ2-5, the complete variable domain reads KAGVTQTPRYLIKTRGQQVTLSCSPISGHRSVSWYQQTPGQGLQFLFEYFSETQRNKGNFPGRFSGRQFSNSRSEMNVSTLELGDSALYLCASSFSSGGEETQYFGPGTRLLVL.

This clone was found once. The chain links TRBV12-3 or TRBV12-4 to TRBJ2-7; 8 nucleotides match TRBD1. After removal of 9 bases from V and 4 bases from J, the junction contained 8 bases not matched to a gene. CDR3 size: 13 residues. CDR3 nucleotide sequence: TGTGCCAGTGCCTTTAGGGACAGGTACGAGCAGTACTTC. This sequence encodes CASAFRDRYEQYF.

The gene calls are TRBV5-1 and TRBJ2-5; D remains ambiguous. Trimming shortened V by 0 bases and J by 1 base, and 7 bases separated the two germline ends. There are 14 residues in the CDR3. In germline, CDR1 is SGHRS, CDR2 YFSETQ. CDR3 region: CASSLGKVQETQYF. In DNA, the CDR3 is TGCGCCAGCAGCTTGGGTAAGGTCCAAGAGACCCAGTACTTC.

Written as DNA, the CDR3 is TGTGCCAGCAGCTTGGATCCGGGACAGGGTCACATTCAGTACTTC. It is translated as CASSLDPGQGHIQYF. The chain has TRBV5-4 and TRBJ2-4; the match to TRBD1 covers 9 bases. With V trimmed by 0 bases and J by 8 bases, 6 bases remained unmatched. The CDR3 sequence is 15 residues long. Germline CDR1 is SGHNT and CDR2 is YYREEE (reference sequence).

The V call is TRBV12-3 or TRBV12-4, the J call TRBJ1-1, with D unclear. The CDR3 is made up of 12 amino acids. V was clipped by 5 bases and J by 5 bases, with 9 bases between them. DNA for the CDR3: TGTGCCAGCAGTCAAAGGCGGACTGAAGCTTTCTTT. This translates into CASSQRRTEAFF.

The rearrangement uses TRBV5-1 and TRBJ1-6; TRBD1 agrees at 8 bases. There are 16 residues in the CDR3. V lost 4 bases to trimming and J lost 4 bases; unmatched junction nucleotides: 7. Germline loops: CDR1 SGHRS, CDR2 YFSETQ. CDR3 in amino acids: CASSVTGGKYNSPLHF. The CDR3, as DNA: TGCGCCAGCAGCGTTACAGGGGGGAAATATAATTCACCCCTCCACTTT. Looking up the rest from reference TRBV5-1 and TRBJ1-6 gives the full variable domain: KAGVTQTPRYLIKTRGQQVTLSCSPISGHRSVSWYQQTPGQGLQFLFEYFSETQRNKGNFPGRFSGRQFSNSRSEMNVSTLELGDSALYLCASSVTGGKYNSPLHFGNGTRLTVT.

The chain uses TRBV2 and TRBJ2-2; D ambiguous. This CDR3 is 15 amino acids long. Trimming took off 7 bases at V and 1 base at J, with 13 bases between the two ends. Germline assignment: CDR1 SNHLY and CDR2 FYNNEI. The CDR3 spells CASTPGQENTGELFF. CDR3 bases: TGTGCCAGCACTCCCGGCCAGGAGAACACCGGGGAGCTGTTTTTT.